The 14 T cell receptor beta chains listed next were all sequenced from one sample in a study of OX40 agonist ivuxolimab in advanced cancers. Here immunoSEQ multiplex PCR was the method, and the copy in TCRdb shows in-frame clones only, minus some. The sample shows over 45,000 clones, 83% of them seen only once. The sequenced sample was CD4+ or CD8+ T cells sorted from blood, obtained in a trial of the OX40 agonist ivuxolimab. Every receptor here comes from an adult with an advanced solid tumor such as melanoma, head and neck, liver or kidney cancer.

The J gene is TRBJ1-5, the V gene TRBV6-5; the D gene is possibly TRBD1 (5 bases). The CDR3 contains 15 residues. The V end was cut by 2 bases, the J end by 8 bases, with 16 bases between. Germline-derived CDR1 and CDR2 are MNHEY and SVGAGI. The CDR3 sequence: CASSYSTTGAEPQHF. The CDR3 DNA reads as TGTGCCAGCAGTTACAGTACTACAGGAGCCGAGCCCCAGCATTTT.

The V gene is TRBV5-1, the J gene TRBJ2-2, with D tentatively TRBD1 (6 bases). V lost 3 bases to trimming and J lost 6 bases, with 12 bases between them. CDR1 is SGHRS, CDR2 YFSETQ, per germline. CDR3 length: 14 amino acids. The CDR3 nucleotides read TGCGCCAGCAGCTCTTGGGGGACATCCGGGGAGCTGTTTTTT. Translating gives CASSSWGTSGELFF.

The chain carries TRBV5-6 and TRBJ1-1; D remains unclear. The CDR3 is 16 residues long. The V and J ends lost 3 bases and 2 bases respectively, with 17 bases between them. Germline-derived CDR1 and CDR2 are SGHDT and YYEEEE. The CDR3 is CASSWVGRGSNTEAFF. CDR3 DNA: TGTGCCAGCAGCTGGGTAGGTCGGGGATCTAACACTGAAGCTTTCTTT. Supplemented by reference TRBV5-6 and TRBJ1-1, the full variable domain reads DAGVTQSPTHLIKTRGQQVTLRCSPKSGHDTVSWYQQALGQGPQFIFQYYEEEERQRGNFPDRFSGHQFPNYSSELNVNALLLGDSALYLCASSWVGRGSNTEAFFGQGTRLTVV.

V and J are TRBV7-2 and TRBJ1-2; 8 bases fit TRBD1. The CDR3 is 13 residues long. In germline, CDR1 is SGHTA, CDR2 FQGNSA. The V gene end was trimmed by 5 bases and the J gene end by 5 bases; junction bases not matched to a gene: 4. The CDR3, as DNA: TGTGCCAGCAGCCCTGGGACAGGATATGGCTACACCTTC. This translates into CASSPGTGYGYTF.

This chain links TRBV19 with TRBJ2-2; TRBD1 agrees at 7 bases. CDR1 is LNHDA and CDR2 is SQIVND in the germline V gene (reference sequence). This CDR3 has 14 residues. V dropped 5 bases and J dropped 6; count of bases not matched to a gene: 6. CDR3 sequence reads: CASSQDRVAGELFF. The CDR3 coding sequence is TGTGCCAGTAGTCAAGACAGGGTTGCCGGGGAGCTGTTTTTT.

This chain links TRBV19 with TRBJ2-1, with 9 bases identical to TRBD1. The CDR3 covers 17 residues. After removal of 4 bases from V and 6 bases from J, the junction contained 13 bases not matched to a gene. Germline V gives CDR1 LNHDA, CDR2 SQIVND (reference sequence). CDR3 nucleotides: TGTGCCAGTAGTAGATTACCGGGACAGGGTTTAGCCAATGAGCAGTTCTTC. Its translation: CASSRLPGQGLANEQFF.

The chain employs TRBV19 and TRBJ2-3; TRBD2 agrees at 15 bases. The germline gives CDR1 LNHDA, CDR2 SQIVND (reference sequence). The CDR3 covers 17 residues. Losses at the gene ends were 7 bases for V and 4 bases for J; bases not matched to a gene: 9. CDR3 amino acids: CASKPGLAGGGADTQYF. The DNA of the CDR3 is TGTGCCAGTAAACCGGGACTAGCGGGGGGAGGTGCAGATACGCAGTATTTT.

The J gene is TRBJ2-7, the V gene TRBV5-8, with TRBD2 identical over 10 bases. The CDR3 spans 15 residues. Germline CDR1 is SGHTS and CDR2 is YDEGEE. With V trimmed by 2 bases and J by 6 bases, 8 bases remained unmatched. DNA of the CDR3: TGTGCCAGCAGCTTTTCCGGACTAGCGGCCCCCGAGCAGTACTTC. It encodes CASSFSGLAAPEQYF.

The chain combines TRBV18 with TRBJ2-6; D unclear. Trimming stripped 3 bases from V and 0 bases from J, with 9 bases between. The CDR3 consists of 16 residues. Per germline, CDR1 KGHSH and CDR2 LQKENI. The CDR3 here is CASSPLINSGANVLTF. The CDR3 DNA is TGTGCCAGCTCACCCCTTATTAACTCTGGGGCCAACGTCCTGACTTTC.

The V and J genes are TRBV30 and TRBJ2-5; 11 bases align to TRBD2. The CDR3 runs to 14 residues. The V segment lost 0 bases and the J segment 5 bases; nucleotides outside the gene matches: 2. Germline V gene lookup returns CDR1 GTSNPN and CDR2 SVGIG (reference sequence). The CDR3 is CAWSVGLAVETQYF. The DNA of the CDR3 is TGTGCCTGGAGTGTGGGACTAGCGGTTGAGACCCAGTACTTC.

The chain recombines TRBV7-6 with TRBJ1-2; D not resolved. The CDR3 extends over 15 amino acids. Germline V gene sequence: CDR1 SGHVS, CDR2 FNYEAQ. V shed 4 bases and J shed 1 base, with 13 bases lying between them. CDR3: CASSSSSRGNYGYTF. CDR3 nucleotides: TGTGCCAGCAGCTCCTCCAGTCGGGGTAACTATGGCTACACCTTC.

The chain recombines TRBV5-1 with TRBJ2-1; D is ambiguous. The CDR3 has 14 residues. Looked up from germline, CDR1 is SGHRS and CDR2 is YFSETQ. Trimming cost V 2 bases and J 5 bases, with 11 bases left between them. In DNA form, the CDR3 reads TGCGCCAGCAGCTTACAACGGTACAACAATGAGCAGTTCTTC. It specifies CASSLQRYNNEQFF.

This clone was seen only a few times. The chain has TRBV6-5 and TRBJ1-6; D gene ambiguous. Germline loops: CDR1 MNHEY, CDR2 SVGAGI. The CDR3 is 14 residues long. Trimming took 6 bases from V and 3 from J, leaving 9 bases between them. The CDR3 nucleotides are TGTGCCAGCAGGCGGGGTAGCTATAATTCACCCCTCCACTTT. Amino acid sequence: CASRRGSYNSPLHF.

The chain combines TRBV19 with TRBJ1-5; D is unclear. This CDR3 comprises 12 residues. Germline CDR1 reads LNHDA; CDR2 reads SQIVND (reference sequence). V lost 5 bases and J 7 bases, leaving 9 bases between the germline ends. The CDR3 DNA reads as TGTGCCAGTAGTCCCCGGACCCAGCCCCAGCATTTT. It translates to CASSPRTQPQHF.